This section outlines one T cell receptor beta chain sequence together with its context. As yet, its antigen is unknown. It was with a sample-barcoded 5' primer and a J-beta primer mix that a second PCR of roughly 7 to 12 cycles was run. Per-sample output comprised a minimum of 3 million paired-end reads containing CDR3. Each CDR3 protein is one row after TCRdb ran MiXCR on the 5' RACE reads. The table lists about 1.8 million distinct CDR3 sequences, 49% of them singletons. These data are taken from a study of blood T cells in healthy people across ages. Study summary: Per every two T cells, about one barcoded beta molecule was captured by template switching.

Whole-study results and caveats: It was not possible, with unsorted PBMCs, to conclusively compare naive and antigen-experienced cells. A greater number of naive CD4+ cells and higher diversity distinguished long-lived donors from aged donors.

CDR1 is KGHSH and CDR2 is LQKENI in the germline V gene. Losses at the gene ends were 3 bases for V and 8 bases for J; bases not matched to a gene: 6. The CDR3 is 14 amino acids. The receptor was isolated from a woman in her forties in good health. The sequencing input was blood. The genes are TRBV18 and TRBJ1-4, with 7 bases that match TRBD1. The CDR3 loop is CASSPTGAEEKLFF. DNA for the CDR3: TGTGCCAGCTCACCCACAGGGGCTGAAGAAAAACTGTTTTTT.